The T cell receptor (beta chain) under discussion was sequenced for a study of blood T cell repertoires in COVID-19. On the study more broadly: Researchers got acute and convalescent COVID-19 samples from the United States, Italy and Spain. Sources were T cells, B-cell-depleted T cells, or PBMCs; the material itself was cDNA or gDNA.

Study processing details: Quantification of nucleated cells was approximated via reference gene primer amplification. Data came from immunoSEQ multiplex PCR; TCRdb stores just in-frame clones and leaves some out. Clone size and V and J calls were adopted from that table, with D and trimming inferred from the DNA. The sample carries some 53,000 clones, roughly 87% recorded once. Remarks on this clone: A junction boundary mismatches the germline segment, possibly from a read error.

This TCR came from a human donor with active COVID-19. The donor label of this sample is uncertain. Sample: peripheral blood.

The CDR3 coding sequence is TGTGCCAGCACCTTATGGGGACTAGCGGGCAACACCGGGGAGCTGTTTTTT. Translating it yields CASTLWGLAGNTGELFF. The V gene is TRBV7-3, the J gene TRBJ2-2; TRBD2 agrees at 12 bases. The CDR3 is made up of 17 amino acids. Germline assignment: CDR1 SGHTA and CDR2 FQGTGA.